Below, 25 T cell receptor beta chains from the same sample are listed, as sequenced in a study of T cells in localized non-small cell lung cancer. Only in-frame clones appear in the TCRdb table, and some are missing; sequencing was by immunoSEQ multiplex PCR. The sample consists of roughly 25,000 clones, under 95% of them appearing once. Sequencing used peripheral blood, obtained before any cancer treatment. Receptors were obtained from a man between 35 and 75 years old with stage III squamous cell lung carcinoma.

The rearrangement links TRBV6-5 to TRBJ1-2, with TRBD1 matching over 9 bases. Germline loops: CDR1 MNHEY, CDR2 SVGAGI. The CDR3 runs 13 residues. With V trimmed by 4 bases and J by 7 bases, 4 bases remained unmatched. Written as DNA, the CDR3 is TGTGCCAGCAGTTGGGACAGGGCCGGTGGCTACACCTTC. It yields the protein CASSWDRAGGYTF.

This chain connects TRBV4-3 to TRBJ2-5, with TRBD2 matching 9 bases. V lost 1 base to trimming and J lost 5 bases; unmatched junction nucleotides: 5. CDR3 length equals 15 residues. Germline lookup yields CDR1 LGHNA and CDR2 YSLEER. The CDR3 sequence is CASSQVSGRRETQYF. The CDR3 region has the DNA TGCGCCAGCAGCCAAGTGAGCGGGAGGAGGGAGACCCAGTACTTC.

The J gene is TRBJ1-4, the V gene TRBV5-1; TRBD1 matches at 8 bases. This CDR3 contains 14 residues. Germline loops: CDR1 SGHRS, CDR2 YFSETQ. J gave up 8 bases and V 3 bases, and 6 bases lay outside the gene matches. The CDR3 nucleotides are TGCGCCAGCAGCTCCGGACAGGGTGGAGAAAAACTGTTTTTT. Translating it yields CASSSGQGGEKLFF.

V and J are TRBV28 and TRBJ2-1, with 12 bases that match TRBD2. Germline CDR1 MDHEN, CDR2 SYDVKM. There are 15 residues in the CDR3. V shed 5 bases, J shed 7 bases, and the junction held 6 bases outside the gene matches. CDR3 region: CASSERLAGVNEQFF. Written as DNA, the CDR3 is TGTGCCAGCAGTGAGAGACTAGCGGGAGTTAATGAGCAGTTCTTC.

V usage is TRBV4-3 and J usage is TRBJ1-2; 7 bases are a match to TRBD1. The trim removed 0 bases at V and 0 bases at J, leaving 4 bases unmatched. The CDR3 extends over 16 amino acids. Germline CDR1 LGHNA, CDR2 YSLEER. The CDR3 is CASSQDRQGTNYGYTF. DNA for the CDR3: TGCGCCAGCAGCCAAGATCGACAGGGTACTAACTATGGCTACACCTTC.

The chain is built from TRBV2 and TRBJ2-3; 8 bases line up with TRBD1. CDR3 length equals 15 residues. CDR1 and CDR2 (germline): SNHLY, FYNNEI. Trimming removed 8 bases from V and 4 bases from J; junction bases left unmatched: 11. The CDR3 DNA sequence: TGTGCCAGCGGCTTCGACAGGGGTAGCTCAGATACGCAGTATTTT. Amino acids: CASGFDRGSSDTQYF.

The chain uses TRBV28 and TRBJ1-4, with 9 bases fitting TRBD1. V was pared by 1 base and J by 3 bases, with 6 bases of the junction left unmatched. This CDR3 has 17 amino acids. Germline CDR1 reads MDHEN; CDR2 reads SYDVKM. This CDR3 reads CASSLLQGASANEKLFF. As DNA, the CDR3 is TGTGCCAGCAGTTTATTACAGGGGGCTTCGGCTAATGAAAAACTGTTTTTT.

The J gene is TRBJ1-5, the V gene TRBV19; D remains ambiguous. The germline V and J ends were trimmed by 3 bases and 2 bases, with 5 bases remaining between them. CDR3 length: 13 residues. Germline V gene data show CDR1 as LNHDA and CDR2 as SQIVND (reference sequence). CDR3 nucleotide sequence: TGTGCCAGTAGTATCGTAGGCAATCAGCCCCAGCATTTT. It is translated as CASSIVGNQPQHF.

V usage is TRBV5-4 and J usage is TRBJ2-5; no clear D. The CDR3 is 11 residues long. CDR1 and CDR2 (germline): SGHNT, YYREEE (reference sequence). Trimming pared 0 bases from V and 5 bases from J, leaving 2 bases between. CDR3 nucleotides: TGTGCCAGCAGCTTGGATGAGACCCAGTACTTC. Its protein product is CASSLDETQYF.

V and J are TRBV2 and TRBJ2-3, with TRBD2 matching 7 bases. The CDR3 sequence is 16 residues long. V lost 8 bases to trimming and J lost 2 bases; unmatched junction nucleotides: 13. Germline-derived CDR1 and CDR2 are SNHLY and FYNNEI. The CDR3 spells CASRKRASGFTDTQYF. In DNA form, the CDR3 reads TGTGCCAGCCGCAAGCGGGCTAGCGGATTCACAGATACGCAGTATTTT.

This chain uses TRBV5-6 with TRBJ1-3; unclear D gene. V lost 6 bases to trimming and J lost 0 bases, with 13 bases between them. This CDR3 is 15 amino acids long. Germline CDR1 SGHDT, CDR2 YYEEEE. CDR3 coding DNA: TGTGCCAGCACCCTGTGGGTCACCTCTGGAAACACCATATATTTT. Translation gives CASTLWVTSGNTIYF. Full variable domain (rest looked up from reference TRBV5-6 and TRBJ1-3): DAGVTQSPTHLIKTRGQQVTLRCSPKSGHDTVSWYQQALGQGPQFIFQYYEEEERQRGNFPDRFSGHQFPNYSSELNVNALLLGDSALYLCASTLWVTSGNTIYFGEGSWLTVV.

This clone came up once. The chain uses TRBV9 and TRBJ2-1; 8 bases are a match to TRBD2. Trimming removed 0 bases from V and 2 bases from J; junction bases left unmatched: 1. The CDR3 runs to 15 residues. CDR1 and CDR2 (germline): SGDLS, YYNGEE. CDR3: CASSVVAGPYNEQFF. DNA of the CDR3: TGTGCCAGCAGCGTAGTAGCGGGACCCTACAATGAGCAGTTCTTC.

The chain is built from TRBV7-6 and TRBJ2-7, with D uncertain. This CDR3 has 14 residues. The V gene lost 1 base and the J gene lost 0 bases, with 7 bases spanning the gap. Germline loops: CDR1 SGHVS, CDR2 FNYEAQ. The CDR3 DNA reads TGTGCCAGCAGCTTAGGAGAGGCCTCCTACGAGCAGTACTTC. As protein: CASSLGEASYEQYF.

The sample holds one count of this clone. This rearrangement joins TRBV7-9 to TRBJ1-4; no clear D gene. Germline lookup yields CDR1 SEHNR and CDR2 FQNEAQ (reference sequence). Trimming removed 5 bases at V and 0 bases at J, with 10 bases between. This CDR3 comprises 15 residues. The CDR3 DNA is TGTGCCAGCAGCCCAAAGGTTGCAACTAATGAAAAACTGTTTTTT. It translates to CASSPKVATNEKLFF.

This clone was found once. The chain joins TRBV20-1 to TRBJ2-3; 8 bases map to TRBD2. The CDR3 has 11 residues. J was trimmed by 13 bases and V by 3 bases; bases with no gene match: 6. Germline V gene data show CDR1 as DFQATT and CDR2 as SNEGSKA (reference sequence). CDR3 bases: TGCAGTGCTAGCCCTAGCGGGTTAGAGTATTTT. This sequence encodes CSASPSGLEYF.

The rearrangement joins TRBV28 to TRBJ2-6; no clear D. This CDR3 spans 15 amino acids. Per the germline V gene, CDR1 is MDHEN and CDR2 is SYDVKM. Trimming took 3 bases from V and 4 from J, leaving 10 bases between them. Here the CDR3 DNA reads TGTGCCAGCAGTTTTCGACTTTTGGGGGCCAACGTCCTGACTTTC. It is translated as CASSFRLLGANVLTF.

This clone was counted a few times. The chain is built from TRBV7-2 and TRBJ1-1; D is unclear. Looked up from germline, CDR1 is SGHTA and CDR2 is FQGNSA. The V and J ends lost 6 bases and 0 bases respectively, with 8 bases between them. This CDR3 contains 13 residues. The CDR3 loop reads CASSSDMNTEAFF. In DNA form, the CDR3 reads TGTGCCAGCAGTTCAGACATGAACACTGAAGCTTTCTTT.

The chain carries TRBV10-3 and TRBJ2-1; D might be TRBD2 (5 bases). Germline V gene lookup returns CDR1 ENHRY and CDR2 SYGVKD. Trimming took off 0 bases at V and 5 bases at J, with 11 bases between the two ends. The CDR3 length is 15 residues. CDR3 coding DNA: TGTGCCATCAGTGAGTCCTTACTAGAGAACAATGAGCAGTTCTTC. This codes for CAISESLLENNEQFF.

The V call is TRBV7-2, the J call TRBJ1-2; no reliable D call. Germline values: CDR1 SGHTA, CDR2 FQGNSA. The CDR3 runs to 15 residues. Trimming cost V 5 bases and J 6 bases, with 19 bases left between them. The DNA for the CDR3 is TGTGCCAGCAGCCTAACGATTATATTCATGGATGGCTACACCTTC. This translates into CASSLTIIFMDGYTF.

The chain carries TRBV21-1 and TRBJ1-2. TRBV21-1 is a listed pseudogene. This CDR3 spans 15 amino acids. CDR3 coding DNA: TGTGCCAGCAGCAAAGGGTTCCCGGAGTCCTATGGCTACACCTTC. Translated: CASSKGFPESYGYTF.

The CDR3: CASMFQGPYGYTF. The CDR3 coding sequence is TGTGCCAGCATGTTCCAGGGGCCGTATGGCTACACCTTC. The rearrangement uses TRBV6-1 and TRBJ1-2, with D maybe TRBD1 (6 bases). Trimming stripped 7 bases from V and 5 bases from J, with 14 bases between. This CDR3 is built from 13 residues. The germline V gene has CDR1 MNHNS and CDR2 SASEGT.

The table lists this clone with a few counts. V gene TRBV7-8 combines with J gene TRBJ1-6; unclear D gene. This CDR3 has 14 amino acids. Trimming stripped 5 bases from V and 6 bases from J, with 11 bases between. Looked up from germline, CDR1 is SGHVS and CDR2 is FQNEAQ. CDR3 amino acids: CASSLGPVNSPLHF. The CDR3 bases are TGTGCCAGCAGCCTCGGGCCAGTTAATTCACCCCTCCACTTT.

This chain uses TRBV6-1 with TRBJ2-1; TRBD1 aligns across 8 bases. V lost 3 bases, J lost 7 bases, and 8 bases stayed unmatched. Per germline, CDR1 MNHNS and CDR2 SASEGT. There are 15 residues in the CDR3. The CDR3 nucleotides read TGTGCCAGCAGTGAGCCGACAGGGGCGAGGAATGAGCAGTTCTTC. Translating gives CASSEPTGARNEQFF.

This clone was seen a single time. The V and J genes are TRBV10-3 and TRBJ2-2; TRBD2 matches at 11 bases. After removal of 7 bases from V and 4 bases from J, the junction contained 5 bases not matched to a gene. The CDR3 is 15 residues long. From germline, CDR1 is ENHRY and CDR2 SYGVKD. CDR3 sequence (DNA): TGTGCCATCACCGCAACTAGCGGGGGCACCGGGGAGCTGTTTTTT. It is translated as CAITATSGGTGELFF.

The V and J genes are TRBV5-1 and TRBJ2-4; maybe TRBD2 (7 bases). Trimming shortened V by 4 bases and J by 3 bases, and 17 bases separated the two germline ends. Germline V lookup: CDR1 SGHRS, CDR2 YFSETQ. The CDR3 is 16 amino acids. The CDR3 loop reads CASSLLAEGDKNIQYF. In DNA, the CDR3 is TGCGCCAGCAGCCTTCTAGCGGAGGGGGACAAAAACATTCAGTACTTC.